These 12 T cell receptor beta chains were sequenced from one sample in a study of blood T cells in healthy people across ages. A second PCR, run for roughly 7 to 12 cycles, used a sample-barcoded 5' primer plus a J-beta primer mix. TCRdb analysed the 5' RACE reads with MiXCR anew, one entry per CDR3 protein. The sample contains about 670,000 distinct CDR3 sequences, roughly half of which appear only once. The sequenced sample was blood. The receptors were gathered from a woman aged 80 or older in good health.

This clonotype was observed a few times. The CDR3 reads CASSFRVGGRSEQFF. CDR3 in DNA: TGTGCCAGCAGTTTCCGTGTGGGGGGGCGTAGTGAGCAGTTCTTC. The gene calls are TRBV12-3 or TRBV12-4 and TRBJ2-1, with D perhaps matching TRBD2 (7 bases). The CDR3 covers 15 residues. The V end lost 3 bases, the J end lost 9 bases, and 18 bases lay between the germline ends.

This clonotype was counted a few times. V gene TRBV30 combines with J gene TRBJ2-6; D gene unclear. Germline CDR1 reads GTSNPN; CDR2 reads SVGIG (reference sequence). The CDR3 consists of 14 residues. V lost 3 bases, J lost 5 bases, and 11 bases lay in between. The CDR3 loop reads CAWSPFRWANVLTF. CDR3 DNA sequence: TGTGCCTGGAGCCCCTTCCGCTGGGCCAACGTCCTGACTTTC.

This clonotype came up many times. This chain links TRBV28 with TRBJ1-2; D is unclear. CDR1 is MDHEN, CDR2 SYDVKM, per germline. The CDR3 extends over 16 amino acids. The ends were cut back, 1 base at V and 2 bases at J, with 14 bases in the middle. The CDR3 region is CASSLLVARRNYGYTF. The CDR3 DNA reads as TGTGCCAGCAGTTTATTAGTAGCAAGGCGGAACTATGGCTACACCTTC.

The J gene is TRBJ2-1, the V gene TRBV25-1; TRBD2 matches 9 bases. The CDR3 consists of 15 residues. J lost 12 bases, V lost 2 bases, and 11 bases had no gene match. Per germline, CDR1 MGHDK and CDR2 SYGVNS. The CDR3 sequence is CASSERASGTWGQFF. CDR3 nucleotides: TGTGCCAGCAGTGAAAGGGCTAGCGGGACCTGGGGGCAGTTCTTC. The full variable domain, in which reference TRBV25-1 and TRBJ2-1 provide the parts outside the CDR3, is EADIYQTPRYLVIGTGKKITLECSQTMGHDKMYWYQQDPGMELHLIHYSYGVNSTEKGDLSSESTVSRIRTEHFPLTLESARPSHTSQYLCASSERASGTWGQFFGPGTRLTVL.

In its sample, this clonotype was seen a few times. A read error is possible here, since a much larger clone lies one base away. The chain combines TRBV29-1 with TRBJ2-5; 7 positions agree with TRBD1. CDR1 and CDR2 (germline): SQVTM, ANQGSEA. The CDR3 is 12 residues long. The V segment lost 6 bases and the J segment 3 bases; nucleotides outside the gene matches: 4. This CDR3 reads CSVWTGEETQYF. The CDR3 DNA sequence: TGCAGCGTCTGGACAGGAGAAGAGACCCAGTACTTC. Together with reference TRBV29-1 and TRBJ2-5, the CDR3 gives the full variable domain: SAVISQKPSRDICQRGTSLTIQCQVDSQVTMMFWYRQQPGQSLTLIATANQGSEATYESGFVIDKFPISRPNLTFSTLTVSNMSPEDSSIYLCSVWTGEETQYFGPGTRLLVL.

The V and J genes are TRBV18 and TRBJ1-1, with D maybe TRBD1 (6 bases). CDR3 length: 15 residues. Germline CDR1 and CDR2: KGHSH and LQKENI. Trimming stripped 2 bases from V and 0 bases from J, with 10 bases between. CDR3 in amino acids: CASSPFQGLNTEAFF. DNA for the CDR3: TGTGCCAGCTCACCATTTCAGGGGTTGAACACTGAAGCTTTCTTT.

At least ten counts were recorded for this clonotype. The gene calls are TRBV29-1 and TRBJ2-7; D assignment may be TRBD1 or TRBD2 (5 bases each). CDR1 and CDR2 (germline): SQVTM, ANQGSEA. V lost 7 bases, J lost 3 bases, and 10 bases lay in between. The CDR3 is 11 amino acids. The CDR3 DNA follows: TGCAGCGCCGGGACGGACTACGAGCAGTACTTC. Protein sequence: CSAGTDYEQYF.

The rearrangement joins TRBV14 to TRBJ1-1, with D unresolved. V lost 4 bases to trimming and J lost 0 bases, with 12 bases between them. The CDR3 totals 15 residues. Germline values: CDR1 SGHDN, CDR2 FVKESK. CDR3 amino acids: CASSRLGNLNTEAFF. In nucleotides, the CDR3 is TGTGCCAGCAGCCGGTTGGGGAACTTGAACACTGAAGCTTTCTTT.

The chain uses TRBV7-2 and TRBJ2-5, with D unclear. From germline, CDR1 is SGHTA and CDR2 FQGNSA. The CDR3 runs to 15 residues. V lost 0 bases and J 0 bases, leaving 8 bases between the germline ends. The CDR3 loop is CASSLAPGYQETQYF. The DNA for the CDR3 is TGTGCCAGCAGCTTAGCGCCCGGGTACCAAGAGACCCAGTACTTC.

The V gene is TRBV20-1, the J gene TRBJ1-5; D ambiguous. Germline V gene sequence: CDR1 DFQATT, CDR2 SNEGSKA (reference sequence). V lost 6 bases, J lost 1 base, and 28 bases lay in between. This CDR3 region has 19 residues. CDR3 sequence (DNA): TGCAGTGCGGAGGCCGGACCACCCGAACAGATAAGGAGCAATCAGCCCCAGCATTTT. Its translation is CSAEAGPPEQIRSNQPQHF.

To note about this clonotype: Being one base from a much bigger clone, this may be a read error. V gene TRBV7-2 combines with J gene TRBJ2-1; 7 bases map to TRBD1. The CDR3 contains 15 residues. Trimming took 3 bases from V and 2 from J; bases not matched to a gene: 4. Germline-derived CDR1 and CDR2 are SGHTA and FQGNSA. The CDR3 spells CTSSLDRPTYNEQFF. The DNA of the CDR3 is TGTACCAGCAGCTTGGACAGGCCTACCTACAATGAGCAGTTCTTC.

The sample holds one count of this clonotype. A much bigger clone sits one base away, suggesting this may be a read error. This chain uses TRBV5-1 with TRBJ2-1, with D tentatively TRBD2 (6 bases). The CDR3 length is 14 residues. The germline gives CDR1 SGHRS, CDR2 YFSETQ. V lost 4 bases, J lost 13 bases, and 21 bases lay in between. The CDR3 nucleotides are TGCGCCAGCAGCGTTAATGGTTTGCGGGAAAGACAGTTCTTC. Protein: CASSVNGLRERQFF.